This TCR beta chain is from a study of cytomegalovirus exposure and HLA in healthy donors. General study findings and limits: The authors later found most CMV-associated TCR beta chains appeared HLA-restricted.

In the case of this clone: Its antigen is still unknown.

CDR3 length: 15 amino acids. Trimming stripped 2 bases from V and 4 bases from J, with 14 bases between. CDR1 and CDR2 from the germline V gene are SGHNT and YENEEA. With 60 Vbeta and 13 Jbeta primers, the PCR was carried out. Assay: immunoSEQ multiplex PCR; the TCRdb copy retains only in-frame clones and omits some. The sample comprises about 160,000 clones, 84% of which are singletons, and about 6% rests with the top ten. This receptor was taken from a man in his forties or fifties in good health and CMV-seropositive. The V and J genes are TRBV11-3 and TRBJ2-5; possibly TRBD2 for D (5 bases). The specimen was PBMCs. The chain's CDR3 is CASSLLQLGVETQYF. The DNA for the CDR3 is TGTGCCAGCAGCTTACTACAACTGGGAGTAGAGACCCAGTACTTC.